This TCR beta chain is from a study of T cell responses to AZD1222 COVID-19 vaccine (dated by TCRdb to the early 2020s). General notes on the study: TCR sequencing covered over 230 trial participants: 200 to 210 given two doses of AZD1222 and 26 given two doses of MenACWY control vaccine. Trial participants were enrolled into age subgroups of 18-55, 56-69 and 70-plus years, which contained approximately 150, 30 and 60 TCR-sequenced participants, respectively.

Study-level results and caveats: Because no day 14 peak-response samples were available, the repertoires could be characterized only after the peak T cell response. After two AZD1222 doses, spike-specific TCR breadth and depth were significantly higher than at day 0 and than in MenACWY recipients. Reportedly, almost half of the unique spike-specific TCRs recognized epitopes lying outside the regions that are mutated in the B.1.351 and B.1.1.7 variants. Conclusions about previously exposed vaccinees are limited because only six or seven AZD1222 recipients were SARS-CoV-2 seropositive at baseline. The vaccine-associated CD4 TCRs covered the entire spike protein, and the dominant responses fell in regions 160-218 and 743-854. The 56-69-year group was small, and its depth increase did not reach significance, likely because of low power. Participants were mostly white British, with more females than males. The authors suggested clonal diversity may have been underestimated.

The CDR3 regions of human TCRbeta chains were analyzed by immunosequencing. Per the source publication's procedure: TCRs in the repertoires were compared against a reference library of SARS-CoV-2-specific TCRs that had been generated with the MIRA antigen-specificity platform. Breadth meant the fraction of unique TCRs that were SARS-CoV-2-associated, whereas depth meant the fraction of total T cells that were SARS-CoV-2-associated. Using the MIRA data, each spike-specific TCR was mapped to the spike region that the TCR reacts to and placed in a CD4 or CD8 class. Log10-transformed breadth and depth values were compared by one-way ANOVA with Sidak's multiple comparisons tests. This is the immuneACCESS table as TCRdb keeps it, with only in-frame sequences that have V and J called. A part of the clones is gone; compared with another copy, unresolved V genes explain less than half, and the rest is unexplained. V, J and clone size reflect that table, while D and trimming were determined from the DNA. The sample table records some 280,000 clones; 94% of these occur just once. The ten top clones hold less than 0.6% of the sample.

CDR1 and CDR2 are read off the germline V gene as SNHLY and FYNNEI. The CDR3 starts with the cysteine, ends with the phenylalanine, and has 14 residues. Kept here is only the CDR3 DNA, which spans 42 bases and is read in frame from base 1. V and J lose 4 bases and 1 base, and a span of 10 bases separates them. Comments on this clone: Its specific antigen is unknown. Base-call qualities are not available, and no considerably larger clone is one nucleotide away.

The time point label here, explained by the study, means: about 28 days (+/-7) after the second vaccine dose. Because spike-specific TCR depth and breadth did not differ between the two schedules, AZD1222 recipients who got a second dose at roughly 4 weeks were pooled with those who got a second dose at roughly 12 weeks. Samples from vaccinated people were obtained from the UK trials COV001 and COV002, which included a single-blind randomized controlled phase 2/3 trial of AZD1222 (ChAdOx1 nCoV-19) in healthy adults. For TCRbeta chain sequencing, PBMC samples from trial participants were taken at day 0 and at day 28 after the second dose.

The TCR comes from an adult who received the AZD1222 COVID-19 vaccine. The chain uses TRBV2 and TRBJ1-1, with the identity of the D gene unclear. Sample: peripheral blood, taken 28 days after the second AZD1222 dose. In nucleotide form, the sequence is TGTGCCAGCAGTGCAGACGGCCCGAACACTGAAGCTTTCTTT. Translated, it reads CASSADGPNTEAFF.